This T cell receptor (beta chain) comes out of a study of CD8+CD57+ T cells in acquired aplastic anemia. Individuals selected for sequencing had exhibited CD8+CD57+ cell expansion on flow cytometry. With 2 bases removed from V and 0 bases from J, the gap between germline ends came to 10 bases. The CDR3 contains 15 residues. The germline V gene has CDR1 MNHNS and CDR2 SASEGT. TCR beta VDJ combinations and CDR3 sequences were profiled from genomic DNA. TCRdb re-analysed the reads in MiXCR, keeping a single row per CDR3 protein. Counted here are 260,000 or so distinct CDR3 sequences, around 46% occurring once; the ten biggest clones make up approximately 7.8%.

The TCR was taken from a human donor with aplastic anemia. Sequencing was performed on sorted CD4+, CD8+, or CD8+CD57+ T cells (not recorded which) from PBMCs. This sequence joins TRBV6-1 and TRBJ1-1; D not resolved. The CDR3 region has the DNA TGTGCCAGCAGTGAATGGGTAGGATTGAACACTGAAGCTTTCTTT. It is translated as CASSEWVGLNTEAFF.